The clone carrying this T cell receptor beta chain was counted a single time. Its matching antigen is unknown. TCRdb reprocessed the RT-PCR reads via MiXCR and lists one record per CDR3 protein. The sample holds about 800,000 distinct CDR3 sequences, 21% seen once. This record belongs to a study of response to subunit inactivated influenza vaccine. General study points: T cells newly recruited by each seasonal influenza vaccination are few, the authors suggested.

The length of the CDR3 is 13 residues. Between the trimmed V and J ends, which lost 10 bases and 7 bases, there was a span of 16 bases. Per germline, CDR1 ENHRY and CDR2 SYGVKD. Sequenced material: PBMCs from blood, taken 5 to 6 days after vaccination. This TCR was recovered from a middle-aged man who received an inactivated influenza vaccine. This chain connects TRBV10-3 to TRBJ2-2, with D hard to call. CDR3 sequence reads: CATLLVRDGELFF. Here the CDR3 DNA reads TGTGCCACCCTACTCGTAAGGGACGGGGAGCTGTTTTTT.